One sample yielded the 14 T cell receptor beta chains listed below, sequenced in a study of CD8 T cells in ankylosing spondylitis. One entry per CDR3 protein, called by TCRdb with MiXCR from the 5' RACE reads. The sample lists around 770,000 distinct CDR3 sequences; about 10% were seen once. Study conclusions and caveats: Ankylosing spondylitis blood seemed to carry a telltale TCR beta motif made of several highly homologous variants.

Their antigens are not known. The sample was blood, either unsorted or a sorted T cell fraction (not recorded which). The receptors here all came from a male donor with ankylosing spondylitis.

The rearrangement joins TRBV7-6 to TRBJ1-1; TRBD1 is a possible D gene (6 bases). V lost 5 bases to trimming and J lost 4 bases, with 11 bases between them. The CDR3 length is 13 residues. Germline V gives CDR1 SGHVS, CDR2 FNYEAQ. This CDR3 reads CASSHRDLTEAFF. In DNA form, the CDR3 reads TGTGCCAGCAGCCACAGGGACCTCACTGAAGCTTTCTTT.

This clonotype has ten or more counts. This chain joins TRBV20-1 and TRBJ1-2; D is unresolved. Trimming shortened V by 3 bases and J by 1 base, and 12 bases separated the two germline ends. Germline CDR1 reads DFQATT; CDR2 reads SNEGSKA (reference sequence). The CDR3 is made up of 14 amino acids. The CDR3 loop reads CSASPSGINYGYTF. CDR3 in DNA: TGCAGTGCTAGCCCCTCTGGGATTAACTATGGCTACACCTTC.

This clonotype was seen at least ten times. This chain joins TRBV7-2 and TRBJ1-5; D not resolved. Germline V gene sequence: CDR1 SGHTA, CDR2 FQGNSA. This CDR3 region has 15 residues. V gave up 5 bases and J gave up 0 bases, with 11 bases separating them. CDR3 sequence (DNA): TGTGCCAGCAGCGCGACGGGTTATAGCAATCAGCCCCAGCATTTT. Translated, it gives CASSATGYSNQPQHF.

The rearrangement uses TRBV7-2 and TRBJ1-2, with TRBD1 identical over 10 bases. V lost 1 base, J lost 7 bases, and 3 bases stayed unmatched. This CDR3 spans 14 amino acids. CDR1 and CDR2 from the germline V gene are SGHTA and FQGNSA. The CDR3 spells CASSLVRDRGGYTF. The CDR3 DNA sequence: TGTGCCAGCAGCTTAGTCCGGGACAGGGGTGGCTACACCTTC.

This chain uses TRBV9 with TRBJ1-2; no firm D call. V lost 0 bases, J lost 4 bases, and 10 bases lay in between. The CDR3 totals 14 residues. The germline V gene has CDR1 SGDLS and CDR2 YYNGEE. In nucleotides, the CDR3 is TGTGCCAGCAGCGTAGGGGCCCTCTCCTATGGCTACACCTTC. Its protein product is CASSVGALSYGYTF.

The CDR3 region has the DNA TGCAGTGCCATATCCAGGGGGCGCAAGGGAGATACGCAGTATTTT. This encodes CSAISRGRKGDTQYF. V gene TRBV20-1 combines with J gene TRBJ2-3, with 8 positions matching TRBD1. V lost 6 bases and J lost 5; bases outside the gene matches: 13. This CDR3 comprises 15 residues. Germline V CDR1 and CDR2: DFQATT, SNEGSKA (reference sequence).

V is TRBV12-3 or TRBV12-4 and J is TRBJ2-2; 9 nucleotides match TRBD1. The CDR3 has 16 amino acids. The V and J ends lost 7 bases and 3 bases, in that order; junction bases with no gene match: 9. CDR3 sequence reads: CASTANRGPDTGELFF. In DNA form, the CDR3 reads TGTGCCAGCACTGCCAACAGGGGGCCGGACACCGGGGAGCTGTTTTTT.

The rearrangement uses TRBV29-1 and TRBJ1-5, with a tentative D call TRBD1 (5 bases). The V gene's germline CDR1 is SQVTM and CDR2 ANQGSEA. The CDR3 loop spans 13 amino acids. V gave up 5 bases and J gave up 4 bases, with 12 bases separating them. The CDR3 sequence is CSVQDGGNQPQHF. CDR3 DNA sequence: TGCAGCGTTCAGGACGGGGGGAATCAGCCCCAGCATTTT.

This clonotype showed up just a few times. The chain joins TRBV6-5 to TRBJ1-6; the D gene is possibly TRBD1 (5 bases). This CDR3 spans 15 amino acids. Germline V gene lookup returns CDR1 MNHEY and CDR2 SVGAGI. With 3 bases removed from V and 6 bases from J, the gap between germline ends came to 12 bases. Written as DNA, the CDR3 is TGTGCCAGCAGTTATACGGGGCCAACTAATTCACCCCTCCACTTT. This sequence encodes CASSYTGPTNSPLHF.

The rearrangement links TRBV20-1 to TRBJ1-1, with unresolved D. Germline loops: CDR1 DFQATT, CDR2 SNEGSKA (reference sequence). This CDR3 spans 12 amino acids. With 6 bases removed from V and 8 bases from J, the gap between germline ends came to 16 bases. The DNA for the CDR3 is TGCAGTGCACCTGGCCGGAGTGAGGAAGCTTTCTTT. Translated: CSAPGRSEEAFF.

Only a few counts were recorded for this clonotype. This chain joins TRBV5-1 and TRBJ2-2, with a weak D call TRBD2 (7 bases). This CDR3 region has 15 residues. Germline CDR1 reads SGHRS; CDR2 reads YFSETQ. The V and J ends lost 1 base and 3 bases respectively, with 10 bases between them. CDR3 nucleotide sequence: TGCGCCAGCAGCTTGACAGGGAGGGACACCGGGGAGCTGTTTTTT. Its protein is CASSLTGRDTGELFF.

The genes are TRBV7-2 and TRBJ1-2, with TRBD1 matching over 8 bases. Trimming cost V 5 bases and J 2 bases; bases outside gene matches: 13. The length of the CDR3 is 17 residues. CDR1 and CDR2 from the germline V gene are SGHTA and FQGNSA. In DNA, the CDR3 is TGTGCCAGCAGCCTTCACTCGACAGGGGTTCCCAACTATGGCTACACCTTC. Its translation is CASSLHSTGVPNYGYTF.

CDR3 sequence reads: CSAPGQTRRNTEAFF. CDR3 coding DNA: TGCAGTGCCCCGGGGCAAACTAGGAGGAACACTGAAGCTTTCTTT. The chain links TRBV20-1 to TRBJ1-1; D may be TRBD1 (5 bases). The CDR3 loop spans 15 amino acids. CDR1 and CDR2 from the germline V gene are DFQATT and SNEGSKA (reference sequence). V lost 6 bases, J lost 1 base, and 18 bases lay in between.

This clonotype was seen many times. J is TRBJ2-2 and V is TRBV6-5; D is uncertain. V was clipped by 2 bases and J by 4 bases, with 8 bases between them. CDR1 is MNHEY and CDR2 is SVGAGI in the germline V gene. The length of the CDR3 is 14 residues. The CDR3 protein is CASSYAPSTGELFF. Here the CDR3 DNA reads TGTGCCAGCAGTTACGCGCCGTCCACCGGGGAGCTGTTTTTT.